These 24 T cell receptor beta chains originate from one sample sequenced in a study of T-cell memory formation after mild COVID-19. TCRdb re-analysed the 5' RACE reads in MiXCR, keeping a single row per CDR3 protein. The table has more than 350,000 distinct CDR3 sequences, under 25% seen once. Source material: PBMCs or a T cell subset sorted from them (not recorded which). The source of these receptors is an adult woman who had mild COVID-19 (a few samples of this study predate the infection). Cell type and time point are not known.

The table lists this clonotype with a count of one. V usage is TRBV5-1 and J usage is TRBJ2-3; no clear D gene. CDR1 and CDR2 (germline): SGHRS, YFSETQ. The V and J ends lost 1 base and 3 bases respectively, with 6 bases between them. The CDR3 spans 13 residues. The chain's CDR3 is CASSLRPTDTQYF. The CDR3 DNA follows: TGCGCCAGCAGCTTGAGGCCGACAGATACGCAGTATTTT.

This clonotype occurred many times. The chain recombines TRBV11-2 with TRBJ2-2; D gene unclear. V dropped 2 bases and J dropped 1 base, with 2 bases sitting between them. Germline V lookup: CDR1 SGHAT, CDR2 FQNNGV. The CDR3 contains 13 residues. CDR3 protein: CASSLQNTGELFF. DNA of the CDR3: TGTGCCAGCAGCTTACAGAACACCGGGGAGCTGTTTTTT.

The CDR3 nucleotides read TGCAGCGCCGGACGTCAGGGGGAAAAACTGTTTTTT. This codes for CSAGRQGEKLFF. The chain uses TRBV29-1 and TRBJ1-4; a weak D match, TRBD1 (6 bases). The length of the CDR3 is 12 residues. Trimming took off 7 bases at V and 8 bases at J, with 14 bases between the two ends. Germline CDR1 SQVTM, CDR2 ANQGSEA.

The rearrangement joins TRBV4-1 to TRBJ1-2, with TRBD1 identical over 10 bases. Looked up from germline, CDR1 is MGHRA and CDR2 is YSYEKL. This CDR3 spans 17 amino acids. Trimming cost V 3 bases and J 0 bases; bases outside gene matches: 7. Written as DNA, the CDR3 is TGCGCCAGCAGCCATCCCGGGACAGGGGCCACTAACTATGGCTACACCTTC. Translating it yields CASSHPGTGATNYGYTF.

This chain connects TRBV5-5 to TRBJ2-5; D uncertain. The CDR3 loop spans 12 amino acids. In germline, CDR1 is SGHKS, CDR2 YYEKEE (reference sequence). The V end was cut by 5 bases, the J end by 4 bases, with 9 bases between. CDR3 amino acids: CASSKMSETQYF. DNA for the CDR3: TGTGCCAGCAGTAAGATGTCAGAGACCCAGTACTTC.

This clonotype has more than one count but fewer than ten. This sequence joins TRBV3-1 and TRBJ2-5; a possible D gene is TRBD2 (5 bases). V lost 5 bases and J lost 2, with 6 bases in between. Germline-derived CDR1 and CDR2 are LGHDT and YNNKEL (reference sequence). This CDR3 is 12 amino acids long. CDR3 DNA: TGTGCCAGCAGCGAGCGGCAAGAGACCCAGTACTTC. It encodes CASSERQETQYF.

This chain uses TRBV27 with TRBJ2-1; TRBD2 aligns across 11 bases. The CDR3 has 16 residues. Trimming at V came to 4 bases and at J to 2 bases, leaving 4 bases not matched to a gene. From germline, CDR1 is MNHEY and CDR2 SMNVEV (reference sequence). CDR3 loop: CASSWVAGGTYNEQFF. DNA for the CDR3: TGTGCCAGCAGTTGGGTAGCGGGAGGGACCTACAATGAGCAGTTCTTC.

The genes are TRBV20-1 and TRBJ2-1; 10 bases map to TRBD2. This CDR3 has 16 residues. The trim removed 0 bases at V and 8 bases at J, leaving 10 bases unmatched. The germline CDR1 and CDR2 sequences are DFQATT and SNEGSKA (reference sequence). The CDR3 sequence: CSARETAGGKSDEQFF. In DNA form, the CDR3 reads TGCAGTGCTAGAGAAACAGCGGGGGGGAAGAGCGATGAGCAGTTCTTC.

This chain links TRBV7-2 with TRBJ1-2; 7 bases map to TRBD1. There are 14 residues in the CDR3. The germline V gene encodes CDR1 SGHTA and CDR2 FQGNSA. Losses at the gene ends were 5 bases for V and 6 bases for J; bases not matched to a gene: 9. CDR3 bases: TGTGCCAGCAGCCCGGCAGGGGGGTCCAATGGCTACACCTTC. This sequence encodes CASSPAGGSNGYTF.

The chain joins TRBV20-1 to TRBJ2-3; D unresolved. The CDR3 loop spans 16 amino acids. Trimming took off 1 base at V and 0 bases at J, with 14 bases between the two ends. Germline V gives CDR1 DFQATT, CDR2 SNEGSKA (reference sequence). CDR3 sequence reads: CSARVTRSTSTDTQYF. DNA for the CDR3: TGCAGTGCTAGAGTTACGCGCTCCACTAGCACAGATACGCAGTATTTT.

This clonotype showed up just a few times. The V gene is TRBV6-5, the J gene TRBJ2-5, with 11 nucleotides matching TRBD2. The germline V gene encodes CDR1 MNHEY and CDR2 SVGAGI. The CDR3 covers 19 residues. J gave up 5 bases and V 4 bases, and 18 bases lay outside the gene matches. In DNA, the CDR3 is TGTGCCAGCAGTTCCGCTAGCGGGGGGACCACCTACGGCGGGGAGACCCAGTACTTC. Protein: CASSSASGGTTYGGETQYF.

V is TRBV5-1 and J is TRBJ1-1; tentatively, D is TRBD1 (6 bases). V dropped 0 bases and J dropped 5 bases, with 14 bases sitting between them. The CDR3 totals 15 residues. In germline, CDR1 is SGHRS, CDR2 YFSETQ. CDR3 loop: CASSLEGGFYTEAFF. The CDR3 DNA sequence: TGCGCCAGCAGCTTGGAAGGGGGGTTTTATACTGAAGCTTTCTTT.

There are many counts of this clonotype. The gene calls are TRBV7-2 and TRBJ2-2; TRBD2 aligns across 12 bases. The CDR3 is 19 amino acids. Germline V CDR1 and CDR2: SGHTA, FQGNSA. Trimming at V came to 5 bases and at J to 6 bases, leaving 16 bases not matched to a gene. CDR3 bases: TGTGCCAGCAGCCGCCTAGCGGGAGGGTCGCCCGAGAAGGCCGGGGAGCTGTTTTTT. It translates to CASSRLAGGSPEKAGELFF.

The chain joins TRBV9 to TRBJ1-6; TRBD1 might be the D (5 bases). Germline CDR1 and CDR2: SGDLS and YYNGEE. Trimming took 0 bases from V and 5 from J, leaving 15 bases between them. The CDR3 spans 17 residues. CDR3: CASSVAPAGVDNSPLHF. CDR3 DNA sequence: TGTGCCAGCAGCGTAGCACCGGCGGGGGTCGATAATTCACCCCTCCACTTT.

CDR3 loop: CASSPGRLAGGLETQYF. As DNA, the CDR3 is TGTGCCAGCAGCCCCGGAAGACTAGCGGGAGGTTTAGAGACCCAGTACTTC. The V call is TRBV7-2, the J call TRBJ2-5; 13 bases align to TRBD2. V was clipped by 5 bases and J by 4 bases; unmatched bases: 10. The CDR3 contains 17 residues. Germline loops: CDR1 SGHTA, CDR2 FQGNSA.

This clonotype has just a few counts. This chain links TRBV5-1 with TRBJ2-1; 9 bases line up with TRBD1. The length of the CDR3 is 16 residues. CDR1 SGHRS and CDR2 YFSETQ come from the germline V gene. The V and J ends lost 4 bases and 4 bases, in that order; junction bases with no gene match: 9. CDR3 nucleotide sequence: TGCGCCAGCAGCGATTCAACCGGGACAGGGTACAATGAGCAGTTCTTC. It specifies CASSDSTGTGYNEQFF.

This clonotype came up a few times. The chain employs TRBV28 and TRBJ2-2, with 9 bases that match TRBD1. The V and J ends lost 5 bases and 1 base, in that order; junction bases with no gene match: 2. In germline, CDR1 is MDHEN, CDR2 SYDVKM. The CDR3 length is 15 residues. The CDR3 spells CASSRDRVNTGELFF. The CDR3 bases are TGTGCCAGCAGTAGGGACAGGGTGAACACCGGGGAGCTGTTTTTT.

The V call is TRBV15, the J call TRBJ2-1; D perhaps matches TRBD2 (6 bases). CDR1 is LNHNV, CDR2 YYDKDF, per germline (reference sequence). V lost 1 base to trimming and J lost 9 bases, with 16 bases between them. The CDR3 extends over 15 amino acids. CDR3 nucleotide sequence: TGTGCCACCAGCAGAGTAGACTGGGGGGTGGGTGAGCAGTTCTTC. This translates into CATSRVDWGVGEQFF.

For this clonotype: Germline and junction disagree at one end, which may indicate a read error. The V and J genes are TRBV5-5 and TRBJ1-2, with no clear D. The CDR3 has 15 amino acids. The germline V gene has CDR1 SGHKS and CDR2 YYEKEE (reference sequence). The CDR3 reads CASSPGWVRNNGYTF. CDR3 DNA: TGTGCCAGCAGCCCAGGTTGGGTTCGTAACAATGGCTACACCTTC.

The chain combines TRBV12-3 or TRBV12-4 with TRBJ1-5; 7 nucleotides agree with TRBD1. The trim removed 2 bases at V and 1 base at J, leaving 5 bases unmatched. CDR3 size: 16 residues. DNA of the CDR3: TGTGCCAGCAGTTTACCTCAGACAGGGAGCAATCAGCCCCAGCATTTT. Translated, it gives CASSLPQTGSNQPQHF.

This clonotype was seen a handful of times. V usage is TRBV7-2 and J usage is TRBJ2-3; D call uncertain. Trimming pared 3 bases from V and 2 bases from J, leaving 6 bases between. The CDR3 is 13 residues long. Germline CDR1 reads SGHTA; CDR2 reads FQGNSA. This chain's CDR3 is CASSFTATDTQYF. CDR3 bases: TGTGCCAGCAGCTTTACTGCCACAGATACGCAGTATTTT.

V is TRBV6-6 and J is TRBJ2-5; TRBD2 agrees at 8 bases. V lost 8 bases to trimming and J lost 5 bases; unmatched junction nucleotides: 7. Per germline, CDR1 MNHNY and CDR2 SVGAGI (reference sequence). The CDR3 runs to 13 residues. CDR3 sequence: CASLSGGRETQYF. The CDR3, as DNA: TGTGCCAGCTTGAGCGGGGGTCGGGAGACCCAGTACTTC.

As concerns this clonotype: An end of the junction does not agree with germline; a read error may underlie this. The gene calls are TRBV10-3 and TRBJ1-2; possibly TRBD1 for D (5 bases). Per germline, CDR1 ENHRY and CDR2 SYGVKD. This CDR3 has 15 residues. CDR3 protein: CAISEVVGANYVYTF. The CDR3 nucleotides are TGTGCCATCAGTGAGGTTGTAGGGGCGAACTATGTCTACACCTTC.

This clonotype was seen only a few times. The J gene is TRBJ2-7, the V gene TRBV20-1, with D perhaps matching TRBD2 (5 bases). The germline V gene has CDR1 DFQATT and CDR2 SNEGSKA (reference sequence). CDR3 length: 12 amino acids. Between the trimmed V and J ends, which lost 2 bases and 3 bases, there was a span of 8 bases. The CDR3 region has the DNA TGCAGTGCTAGATACGGGGTCTACGAGCAGTACTTC. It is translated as CSARYGVYEQYF.